This T cell receptor (beta chain) was identified during a study of T cell repertoires in cytomegalovirus infection. Study-level background: Through public TCR beta signatures, both CMV infection and matching HLA type were indicated. The study's findings and limits: The study identified carriers of CMV plus the relevant HLA from cumulative public TCR beta family frequency.

One entry per CDR3 protein, called by TCRdb with MiXCR from the reads. The repertoire has more than 650,000 distinct CDR3 sequences, 35% to 40% of them found once; the top ten carry about 2.8%. Note on this clonotype: Its antigen is undetermined.

Sequencing was carried out using PBMCs. This TCR was sampled from a human donor in good health (CMV status not recorded). Some clones in this sample may be carry-over from other donors' samples.

CDR3 DNA: TGTGCCAGCAGCTTAGGACCAGGGACATTAGGTGGCTACGAGCAGTACTTC. It is translated as CASSLGPGTLGGYEQYF. The chain joins TRBV7-6 to TRBJ2-7; tentative D call: TRBD1 (6 bases). This CDR3 contains 17 residues. Per germline, CDR1 SGHVS and CDR2 FNYEAQ. V gave up 1 base and J gave up 3 bases, with 19 bases separating them.